The next 16 T cell receptor beta chains were all read from a single sample in a study of blood T cells in healthy people across ages. It was with a sample-barcoded 5' primer and a J-beta primer mix that a second PCR of roughly 7 to 12 cycles was run. Via MiXCR, TCRdb re-called the 5' RACE reads, giving one row per CDR3 protein. The sample shows under 950,000 distinct CDR3 sequences, 20% to 25% of them seen only once. Sequencing used blood. Receptor source: a man aged 65 to 79 in good health.

In this sample, this clonotype turned up a few times. The genes are TRBV29-1 and TRBJ1-1, with D uncertain. Germline V gene lookup returns CDR1 SQVTM and CDR2 ANQGSEA. With 7 bases removed from V and 3 bases from J, the gap between germline ends came to 6 bases. The CDR3 totals 10 residues. The CDR3 DNA reads TGCAGCGGTGAGGACACTGAAGCTTTCTTT. Translation gives CSGEDTEAFF.

V and J are TRBV9 and TRBJ1-6; D is perhaps TRBD1 (6 bases). The CDR3 is made up of 15 amino acids. V dropped 3 bases and J dropped 8 bases, with 15 bases sitting between them. CDR1 and CDR2 from the germline V gene are SGDLS and YYNGEE. CDR3 protein: CASSAGTGGDSPLHF. The CDR3 DNA reads TGTGCCAGCAGCGCGGGGACGGGGGGCGATTCACCCCTCCACTTT.

The chain combines TRBV12-3 or TRBV12-4 with TRBJ2-5; D is possibly TRBD1 (5 bases). Trimming stripped 0 bases from V and 4 bases from J, with 15 bases between. The CDR3 consists of 16 residues. The CDR3 DNA reads as TGTGCCAGCAGTTTAGCGGGGCGGAGAGGTTTAGAGACCCAGTACTTC. Translated, it gives CASSLAGRRGLETQYF.

This clonotype was counted between two and nine times. The V and J genes are TRBV12-3 or TRBV12-4 and TRBJ2-7; 7 bases fit TRBD1. The CDR3 is made up of 13 amino acids. With 6 bases clipped from V and 4 bases from J, the junction kept 6 bases outside the gene matches. The DNA of the CDR3 is TGTGCCAGCAGATTGACAGGGATGTACGAGCAGTACTTC. Translating gives CASRLTGMYEQYF.

The table lists this clonotype with a few counts. The CDR3 DNA reads as TGCAGTGCTAATACAGGGTGGGGCACTGAAGCTTTCTTT. This sequence encodes CSANTGWGTEAFF. The V and J genes are TRBV20-1 and TRBJ1-1; D perhaps matches TRBD1 (6 bases). The CDR3 spans 13 residues. CDR1 and CDR2 from the germline V gene are DFQATT and SNEGSKA (reference sequence). V lost 4 bases, J lost 4 bases, and 13 bases lay in between.

The CDR3 DNA sequence: TGTGCCAGCAGTTATCCCGCAAGGAACACTGAAGCTTTCTTT. This sequence encodes CASSYPARNTEAFF. This chain uses TRBV6-8 with TRBJ1-1; D call uncertain. Germline CDR1 reads MNHGY; CDR2 reads SAAAGT. This CDR3 is built from 14 residues. V lost 3 bases to trimming and J lost 1 base, with 9 bases between them.

This chain joins TRBV12-3 or TRBV12-4 and TRBJ2-3; D might be TRBD1 or TRBD2, each matching 7 bases. This CDR3 is built from 15 residues. Trimming stripped 5 bases from V and 4 bases from J, with 16 bases between. The CDR3 is CASSPSRGGADTQYF. CDR3 sequence (DNA): TGTGCCAGCAGTCCTAGCAGGGGGGGCGCAGATACGCAGTATTTT.

The chain combines TRBV6-2 or TRBV6-3 with TRBJ2-5; 10 positions match TRBD1. V was pared by 7 bases and J by 5 bases, with 4 bases of the junction left unmatched. The CDR3 has 13 residues. CDR1 is MNHEY, CDR2 SVGEGT, per germline. CDR3 DNA sequence: TGTGCCAGCAACGACAGGGGGCCGGAGACCCAGTACTTC. Amino acids: CASNDRGPETQYF.

This clonotype was detected once. The rearrangement uses TRBV12-3 or TRBV12-4 and TRBJ1-5; D perhaps matches TRBD1 (5 bases). With 7 bases removed from V and 1 base from J, the gap between germline ends came to 11 bases. This CDR3 is 14 amino acids long. CDR3 DNA sequence: TGTGCCAGCAAGCCAGGGAGCAGCAATCAGCCCCAGCATTTT. It encodes CASKPGSSNQPQHF.

This clonotype was recorded a few times. The chain uses TRBV4-1 and TRBJ2-3; TRBD1 or TRBD2 may be the D gene (5 bases each). CDR3 length equals 17 residues. Trimming removed 0 bases from V and 2 bases from J, with 15 bases in between. The germline gives CDR1 MGHRA, CDR2 YSYEKL. The CDR3 nucleotides read TGCGCCAGCAGCCAAGATGGCCACGGGGCCCTCACAGATACGCAGTATTTT. This gives the protein CASSQDGHGALTDTQYF.

This clonotype turned up a few times. This chain connects TRBV7-2 to TRBJ2-5; D gene ambiguous. The J call is in doubt because the DNA end fits TRBJ2-7 better. This CDR3 is 15 amino acids long. Germline V gene lookup returns CDR1 SGHTA and CDR2 FQGNSA. The chain's CDR3 is CASSLAPAEHYEQYV. The CDR3, as DNA: TGTGCCAGCAGCTTAGCGCCGGCAGAGCATTACGAGCAGTACGTC.

CDR3 loop: CSASSLGRTDTQHF. The CDR3 coding sequence is TGCAGTGCTAGTTCCTTGGGAAGGACAGATACGCAGCATTTT. V and J are TRBV20-1 and TRBJ2-3, with D possibly being TRBD1 (6 bases). Near its end, the DNA agrees better with TRBJ1-5, so the J call may be wrong. The CDR3 loop spans 14 amino acids. Germline V lookup: CDR1 DFQATT, CDR2 SNEGSKA (reference sequence).

This clonotype was seen a handful of times. This rearrangement joins TRBV7-9 to TRBJ1-2; D gene unclear. This CDR3 has 14 amino acids. The V and J ends lost 2 bases and 1 base respectively, with 8 bases between them. Germline V lookup: CDR1 SEHNR, CDR2 FQNEAQ (reference sequence). CDR3 residues: CASSLFQSNYGYTF. In nucleotides, the CDR3 is TGTGCCAGCAGCTTATTCCAGAGTAACTATGGCTACACCTTC.

The rearrangement uses TRBV3-1 and TRBJ2-7; TRBD1 aligns across 7 bases. The ends lost 2 bases at V and 3 bases at J; junction bases unmatched: 4. This CDR3 has 14 amino acids. Germline V gene sequence: CDR1 LGHDT, CDR2 YNNKEL (reference sequence). The CDR3 reads CASSQRTGRYEQYF. CDR3 nucleotides: TGTGCCAGCAGCCAACGGACAGGTCGCTACGAGCAGTACTTC.

The chain couples TRBV6-5 to TRBJ2-3; D not resolved. The germline V gene has CDR1 MNHEY and CDR2 SVGAGI. This CDR3 has 13 amino acids. Deletions cut 0 bases from V and 6 bases from J, with 7 bases between. The CDR3 region is CASSYSGQDTQYF. CDR3 DNA sequence: TGTGCCAGCAGTTACTCAGGGCAGGATACGCAGTATTTT.

This clonotype was observed many times. The genes are TRBV20-1 and TRBJ2-7, with TRBD2 identical over 7 bases. This CDR3 spans 16 amino acids. Per germline, CDR1 DFQATT and CDR2 SNEGSKA (reference sequence). V was clipped by 0 bases and J by 2 bases; unmatched bases: 10. The CDR3 region has the DNA TGCAGTGCTAGAGACGCTGAGCGGGGCCTTACCTACGAGCAGTACTTC. The encoded protein is CSARDAERGLTYEQYF.